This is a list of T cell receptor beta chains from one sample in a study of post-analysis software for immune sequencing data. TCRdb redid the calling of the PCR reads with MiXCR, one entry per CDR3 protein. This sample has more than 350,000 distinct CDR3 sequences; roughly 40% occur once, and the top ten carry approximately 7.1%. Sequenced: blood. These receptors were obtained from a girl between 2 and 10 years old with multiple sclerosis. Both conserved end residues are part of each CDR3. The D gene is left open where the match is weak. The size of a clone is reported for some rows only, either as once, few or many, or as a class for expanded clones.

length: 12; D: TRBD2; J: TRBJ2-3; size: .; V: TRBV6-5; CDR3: CASSTRGNTQYF; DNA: TGTGCCAGCAGTACGCGGGGGAATACGCAGTATTTT
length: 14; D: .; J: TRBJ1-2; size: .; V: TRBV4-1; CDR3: CASSQVTGLYGYTF; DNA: TGCGCCAGCAGCCAAGTTACAGGCCTCTATGGCTACACCTTC
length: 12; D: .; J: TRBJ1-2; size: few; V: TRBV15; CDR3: CATSNFDYGYTF; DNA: TGTGCCACCAGCAACTTCGACTATGGCTACACCTTC
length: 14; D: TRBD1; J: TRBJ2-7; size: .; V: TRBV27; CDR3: CASSSGTGADEQYF; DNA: TGTGCCAGCAGTTCCGGGACAGGGGCGGACGAGCAGTACTTC
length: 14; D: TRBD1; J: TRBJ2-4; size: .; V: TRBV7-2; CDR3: CASSRDRGPNIQYF; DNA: TGTGCCAGCAGCCGGGACAGGGGGCCCAACATTCAGTACTTC
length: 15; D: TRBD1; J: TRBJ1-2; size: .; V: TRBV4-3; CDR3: CASSQGQGEPYGYTF; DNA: TGCGCCAGCAGCCAAGGACAGGGGGAGCCCTATGGCTACACCTTC
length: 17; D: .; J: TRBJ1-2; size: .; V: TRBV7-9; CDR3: CASSPQTPVYGELSYTF; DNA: TGTGCCAGCAGCCCTCAGACGCCCGTGTATGGGGAGTTGAGCTACACCTTC
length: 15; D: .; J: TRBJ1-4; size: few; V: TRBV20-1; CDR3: CSAQTEAPKGEKLFF; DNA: TGCAGTGCTCAGACGGAGGCCCCCAAAGGTGAAAAACTGTTTTTT
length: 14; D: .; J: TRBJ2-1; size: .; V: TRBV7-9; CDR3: CAGSPVGSYNEQFF; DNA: TGTGCCGGCAGCCCAGTGGGCTCCTACAATGAGCAGTTCTTC
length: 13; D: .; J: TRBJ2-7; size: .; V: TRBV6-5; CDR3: CASRALASYEQYF; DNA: TGTGCCAGCAGGGCTCTCGCCTCCTACGAGCAGTACTTC
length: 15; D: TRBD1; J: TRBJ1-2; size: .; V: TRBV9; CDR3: CASSVGGTARYGYTF; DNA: TGTGCCAGCAGCGTAGGGGGGACAGCCCGCTATGGCTACACCTTC
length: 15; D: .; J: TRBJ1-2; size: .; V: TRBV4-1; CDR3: CASSQPVQGAYGYTF; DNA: TGCGCCAGCAGCCAGCCCGTACAGGGAGCCTATGGCTACACCTTC
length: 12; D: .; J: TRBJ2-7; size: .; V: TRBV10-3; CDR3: CAISELMGEQYF; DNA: TGTGCCATCAGTGAGTTGATGGGCGAGCAGTACTTC
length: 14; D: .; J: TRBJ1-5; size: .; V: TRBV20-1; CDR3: CSARDQWGIQPQHF; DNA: TGCAGTGCTAGAGATCAATGGGGTATTCAGCCCCAGCATTTT
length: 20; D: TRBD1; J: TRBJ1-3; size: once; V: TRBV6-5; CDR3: CASSYGGDRLGLSSGNTIYF; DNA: TGTGCCAGCAGTTACGGTGGGGACAGGCTAGGGCTCTCCTCTGGAAACACCATATATTTT
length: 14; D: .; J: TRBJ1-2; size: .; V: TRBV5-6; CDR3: CASSFQSFNYGYTF; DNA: TGTGCCAGCAGCTTTCAGTCGTTTAACTATGGCTACACCTTC
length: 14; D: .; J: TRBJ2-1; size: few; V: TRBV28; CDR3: CASAQGPNYNEQFF; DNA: TGTGCCAGCGCCCAGGGGCCCAACTACAATGAGCAGTTCTTC
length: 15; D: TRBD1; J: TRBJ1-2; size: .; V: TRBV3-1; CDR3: CASSDGDRFHYGYTF; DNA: TGTGCCAGCAGCGACGGGGACAGGTTCCACTATGGCTACACCTTC
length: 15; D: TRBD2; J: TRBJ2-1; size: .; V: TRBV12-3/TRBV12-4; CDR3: CATGVTSGRATEQFF; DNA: TGTGCCACCGGAGTGACTAGCGGGAGGGCCACTGAGCAGTTCTTC
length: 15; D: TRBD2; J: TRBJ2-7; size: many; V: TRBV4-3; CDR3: CASSQRLAGDYEQYF; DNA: TGCGCCAGCAGCCAGAGACTAGCGGGAGACTACGAGCAGTACTTC
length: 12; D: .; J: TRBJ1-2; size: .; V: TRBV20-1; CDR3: CSVPGLRYGYTF; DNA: TGCAGTGTCCCGGGACTGCGATATGGCTACACCTTC
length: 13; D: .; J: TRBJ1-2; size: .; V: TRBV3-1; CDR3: CASSQVAGYGYTF; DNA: TGTGCCAGCAGCCAAGTTGCAGGATATGGCTACACCTTC
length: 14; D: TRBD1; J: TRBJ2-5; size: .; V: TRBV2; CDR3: CASSDGQGEETQYF; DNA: TGTGCCAGCAGTGACGGCCAGGGGGAGGAGACCCAGTACTTC
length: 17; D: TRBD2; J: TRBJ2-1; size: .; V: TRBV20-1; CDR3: CSARGAGGPGPYNEQFF; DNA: TGCAGTGCTAGGGGTGCGGGGGGGCCAGGTCCCTACAATGAGCAGTTCTTC
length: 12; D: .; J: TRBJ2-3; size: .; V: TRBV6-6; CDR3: CASSRETDTQYF; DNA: TGTGCCAGCTCTAGAGAGACAGATACGCAGTATTTT
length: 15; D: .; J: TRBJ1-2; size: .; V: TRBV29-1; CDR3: CSVEWYSPANYGHTF; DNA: TGCAGCGTTGAATGGTACAGTCCTGCTAACTATGGCCACACCTTC
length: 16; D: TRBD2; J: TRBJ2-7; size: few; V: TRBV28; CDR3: CASSLLAGDNSYEQYF; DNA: TGTGCCAGCAGTTTACTAGCGGGAGACAACTCCTACGAGCAGTACTTC
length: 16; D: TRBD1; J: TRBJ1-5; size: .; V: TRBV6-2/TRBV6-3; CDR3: CASRQPPTGFPQPQHF; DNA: TGTGCCAGCAGACAACCCCCGACAGGGTTCCCTCAGCCCCAGCATTTT